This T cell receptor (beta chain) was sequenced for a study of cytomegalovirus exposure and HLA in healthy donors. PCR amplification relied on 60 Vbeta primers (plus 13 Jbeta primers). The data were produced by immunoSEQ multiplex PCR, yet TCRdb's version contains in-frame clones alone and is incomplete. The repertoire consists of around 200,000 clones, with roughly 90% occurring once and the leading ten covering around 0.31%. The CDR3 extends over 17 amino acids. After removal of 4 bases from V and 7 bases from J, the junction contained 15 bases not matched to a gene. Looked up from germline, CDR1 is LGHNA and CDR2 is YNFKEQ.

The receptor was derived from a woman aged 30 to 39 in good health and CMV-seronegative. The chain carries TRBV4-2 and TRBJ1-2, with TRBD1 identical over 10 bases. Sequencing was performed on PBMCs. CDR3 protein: CASSPLSRGTGERGYTF. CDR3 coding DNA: TGTGCCAGCAGCCCACTATCCCGAGGGACAGGGGAGCGTGGCTACACCTTC.